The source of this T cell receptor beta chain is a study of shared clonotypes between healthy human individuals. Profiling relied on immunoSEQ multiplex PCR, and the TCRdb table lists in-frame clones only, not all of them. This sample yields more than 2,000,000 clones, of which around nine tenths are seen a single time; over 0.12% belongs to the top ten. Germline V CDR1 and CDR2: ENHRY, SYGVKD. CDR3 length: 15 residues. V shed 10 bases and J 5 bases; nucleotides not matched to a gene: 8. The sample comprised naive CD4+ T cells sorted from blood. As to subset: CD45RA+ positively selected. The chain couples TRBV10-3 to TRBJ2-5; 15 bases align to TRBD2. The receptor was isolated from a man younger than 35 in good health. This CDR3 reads CATRTSGGAWETQYF. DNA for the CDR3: TGTGCCACCCGGACTAGCGGGGGGGCGTGGGAGACCCAGTACTTC.